The clone carrying this T cell receptor (beta chain) came up many times. Its antigen is as yet unknown. Unique molecular identifiers were present on the cDNA, which also gained a universal primer site by template switching. TCRdb itself ran the 5' RACE reads through MiXCR, one entry per CDR3 protein. Seen here are roughly 470,000 distinct CDR3 sequences, roughly an eighth observed once, and the top ten hold more than 0.8%. J gave up 1 base and V 2 bases, and 5 bases lay outside the gene matches. The germline CDR1 and CDR2 sequences are SGHKS and YYEKEE (reference sequence). This CDR3 has 16 amino acids. These data are taken from a study of identical twins. Study results and limitations: Models predicted less out-of-frame TCR alpha sharing in monozygotic twins than was found.

Another study also made use of these data, one on yellow fever vaccine responses in identical twins. Per that paper: Twin vaccine T cell responses reportedly seemed partly convergent, partly personalized.

This TCR was sampled from a woman younger than 30 in good health. Input material: CD4+ T cells sorted from blood. The chain carries TRBV5-5 and TRBJ2-1, with TRBD2 matching over 8 bases. The DNA of the CDR3 is TGTGCCAGCAGCTTCTCAAGCGGGGGATCCTACAATGAGCAGTTCTTC. Its protein product is CASSFSSGGSYNEQFF.